The 17 T cell receptor beta chains in this list originate from one sample, sequenced in a study of blood T cell repertoires in COVID-19. Some clones are missing from TCRdb's copy, which holds only in-frame ones; the method was immunoSEQ multiplex PCR. The repertoire holds 150,000 to 200,000 clones, with roughly 85% as singletons. The sample comprised PBMCs or T cells enriched from blood (not recorded which). The receptor source for this set is a man aged 60 to 69 who had recovered from COVID-19.

Worth noting for this clone: Other DNA sequences from this sample encode an identical CDR3 as well. The rearrangement uses TRBV28 and TRBJ1-6, with D maybe TRBD1 (6 bases). V was shortened by 9 bases and J by 7 bases, with 13 bases between the two germline ends. Germline CDR1 reads MDHEN; CDR2 reads SYDVKM. The CDR3 runs 13 residues. The CDR3 here is CASTGQGNSPLHF. The CDR3 DNA reads TGTGCCAGTACGGGACAAGGGAATTCACCCCTCCACTTT. Combining the CDR3 with reference TRBV28 and TRBJ1-6 gives the whole variable domain DVKVTQSSRYLVKRTGEKVFLECVQDMDHENMFWYRQDPGLGLRLIYFSYDVKMKEKGDIPEGYSVSREKKERFSLILESASTNQTSMYLCASTGQGNSPLHFGNGTRLTVT.

This chain joins TRBV11-2 and TRBJ2-1; 10 bases are a match to TRBD2. The germline gives CDR1 SGHAT, CDR2 FQNNGV. The V and J ends lost 5 bases and 9 bases, in that order; junction bases with no gene match: 13. CDR3 length equals 16 residues. The CDR3 DNA reads TGTGCCAGCAGCCCCCTCACCGCTAGCGGGAGCCCTGAGCAGTTCTTC. The encoded protein is CASSPLTASGSPEQFF.

J is TRBJ2-5 and V is TRBV7-2; 8 positions agree with TRBD2. CDR3 length: 14 residues. The germline V gene has CDR1 SGHTA and CDR2 FQGNSA. V trimming: 5 bases; J trimming: 3 bases; junction bases outside the gene matches: 5. CDR3 amino acids: CASSARGGEETQYF. The CDR3, as DNA: TGTGCCAGCAGCGCTCGGGGGGGTGAAGAGACCCAGTACTTC.

On this clone: Within the sample, other DNA sequences also encode this same CDR3. The chain uses TRBV5-4 and TRBJ1-5; D gene uncertain. V lost 2 bases, J lost 4 bases, and 7 bases lay in between. CDR1 is SGHNT and CDR2 is YYREEE in the germline V gene (reference sequence). The CDR3 loop spans 13 amino acids. CDR3 nucleotide sequence: TGTGCCAGCAGCTTAGGGAGGAATCAGCCCCAGCATTTT. Translation gives CASSLGRNQPQHF.

This chain links TRBV6-6 with TRBJ2-7, with 14 nucleotides matching TRBD2. This CDR3 has 16 residues. Germline CDR1 reads MNHNY; CDR2 reads SVGAGI (reference sequence). After removal of 5 bases from V and 3 bases from J, the junction contained 6 bases not matched to a gene. The CDR3 here is CASSRRTSGGFYEQYF. As DNA, the CDR3 is TGTGCCAGCAGTCGACGGACTAGCGGGGGGTTCTACGAGCAGTACTTC.

CDR3 bases: TGTGCCAGCAGCCCCGGTAGGGGGTTTACGGGCGGGGAGCTGTTTTTT. Encoded protein: CASSPGRGFTGGELFF. This chain connects TRBV6-2 or TRBV6-3 to TRBJ2-2, with a weak D call TRBD1 (6 bases). With 6 bases removed from V and 7 bases from J, the gap between germline ends came to 21 bases. The CDR3 length is 16 residues. Germline V gene sequence: CDR1 MNHEY, CDR2 SVGEGT.

The genes are TRBV9 and TRBJ1-1, with D uncertain. Trimming removed 3 bases from V and 7 bases from J, with 22 bases in between. Germline V CDR1 and CDR2: SGDLS, YYNGEE. The CDR3 sequence is 16 residues long. CDR3 sequence: CASSGTTDSPPLEAFF. Here the CDR3 DNA reads TGTGCCAGCAGCGGGACTACCGATTCTCCTCCCCTTGAAGCTTTCTTT.

The chain recombines TRBV2 with TRBJ1-5; 8 nucleotides match TRBD1. The germline gives CDR1 SNHLY, CDR2 FYNNEI. The CDR3 consists of 16 residues. Trimming removed 8 bases from V and 2 bases from J; junction bases left unmatched: 11. The CDR3 protein is CASLRDRRAGNQPQHF. For the CDR3, the DNA is TGTGCCAGCCTTAGGGACAGGCGGGCGGGCAATCAGCCCCAGCATTTT.

This clone appeared a few times. This chain links TRBV12-5 with TRBJ2-4, with D unresolved. V dropped 7 bases and J dropped 12 bases, with 19 bases sitting between them. The CDR3 extends over 13 amino acids. Germline-derived CDR1 and CDR2 are LGHNT and FRNRAP. CDR3 sequence reads: CASAFGPNLPQYF. The DNA of the CDR3 is TGTGCTAGTGCCTTTGGCCCCAATTTACCTCAGTACTTC.

The chain couples TRBV7-3 to TRBJ2-3; 8 bases are shared with TRBD2. J lost 3 bases, V lost 2 bases, and 4 bases had no gene match. This CDR3 comprises 15 residues. CDR1 is SGHTA and CDR2 is FQGTGA in the germline V gene. DNA for the CDR3: TGTGCCAGCAGCTTAGGGCAGCGGGGGACAGATACGCAGTATTTT. This translates into CASSLGQRGTDTQYF.

In this sample, this clone turned up once. The chain couples TRBV5-1 to TRBJ2-2; 7 bases agree with TRBD1. V was pared by 1 base and J by 3 bases, with 6 bases of the junction left unmatched. Germline-derived CDR1 and CDR2 are SGHRS and YFSETQ. The CDR3 loop spans 16 amino acids. The CDR3, as DNA: TGCGCCAGCAGCTTGAGAGGGGGCGCCGACACCGGGGAGCTGTTTTTT. Translating gives CASSLRGGADTGELFF.

The J gene is TRBJ1-5, the V gene TRBV19; the D gene is possibly TRBD1 (5 bases). The CDR3 is 14 amino acids. The germline V and J ends were trimmed by 10 bases and 5 bases, with 18 bases remaining between them. In germline, CDR1 is LNHDA, CDR2 SQIVND (reference sequence). The DNA of the CDR3 is TGTGCCACCTCTACCGGGGGGAGGTATCAGCCCCAGCATTTT. It yields the protein CATSTGGRYQPQHF. The full variable domain, its missing parts supplied by reference TRBV19 and TRBJ1-5, is DGGITQSPKYLFRKEGQNVTLSCEQNLNHDAMYWYRQDPGQGLRLIYYSQIVNDFQKGDIAEGYSVSREKKESFPLTVTSAQKNPTAFYLCATSTGGRYQPQHFGDGTRLSIL.

This chain links TRBV27 with TRBJ2-7, with 7 bases identical to TRBD2. The junction had 4 bases not matched to a gene; V was cut back by 3 bases and J by 5 bases. CDR1 and CDR2 (germline): MNHEY, SMNVEV (reference sequence). This CDR3 contains 13 residues. The CDR3 spells CASSLVRENEQYF. The CDR3, as DNA: TGTGCCAGCAGTTTGGTGCGGGAGAACGAGCAGTACTTC.

The sample holds a few counts of this clone. The chain links TRBV7-8 to TRBJ2-7; D is unclear. This CDR3 has 13 residues. Trimming removed 2 bases from V and 2 bases from J, with 7 bases in between. Germline lookup yields CDR1 SGHVS and CDR2 FQNEAQ. CDR3 region: CASSLMTAYEQYF. The DNA of the CDR3 is TGTGCCAGCAGCTTAATGACTGCCTACGAGCAGTACTTC.

CDR3 nucleotide sequence: TGTGCCAGCAGATCGATCCCGGGGGGCTATGGCTACACCTTC. Encoded protein: CASRSIPGGYGYTF. This chain uses TRBV27 with TRBJ1-2; tentatively, D is TRBD1 (5 bases). This CDR3 is built from 14 residues. The germline V gene encodes CDR1 MNHEY and CDR2 SMNVEV (reference sequence). Trimming took 6 bases from V and 4 from J, leaving 15 bases between them.

This chain links TRBV3-1 (or the pseudogene TRBV3-2) with TRBJ2-4; D unclear. Between the trimmed V and J ends, which lost 1 base and 1 base, there was a span of 11 bases. The CDR3 spans 16 residues. Germline loops: CDR1 LGHDT, CDR2 YNNKEL (reference sequence). The DNA for the CDR3 is TGTGCCAGCAGCCAAGCATCGGCAGCGGCCAAAAACATTCAGTACTTC. Its protein is CASSQASAAAKNIQYF.

This sequence joins TRBV5-4 and TRBJ2-1; weak D call: TRBD2 (6 bases). V lost 4 bases and J lost 10, with 9 bases in between. CDR3 length equals 11 residues. Germline V CDR1 and CDR2: SGHNT, YYREEE (reference sequence). Here the CDR3 reads CASSAGNEQFF. As DNA, the CDR3 is TGTGCCAGCAGCGCGGGAAACGAGCAGTTCTTC.